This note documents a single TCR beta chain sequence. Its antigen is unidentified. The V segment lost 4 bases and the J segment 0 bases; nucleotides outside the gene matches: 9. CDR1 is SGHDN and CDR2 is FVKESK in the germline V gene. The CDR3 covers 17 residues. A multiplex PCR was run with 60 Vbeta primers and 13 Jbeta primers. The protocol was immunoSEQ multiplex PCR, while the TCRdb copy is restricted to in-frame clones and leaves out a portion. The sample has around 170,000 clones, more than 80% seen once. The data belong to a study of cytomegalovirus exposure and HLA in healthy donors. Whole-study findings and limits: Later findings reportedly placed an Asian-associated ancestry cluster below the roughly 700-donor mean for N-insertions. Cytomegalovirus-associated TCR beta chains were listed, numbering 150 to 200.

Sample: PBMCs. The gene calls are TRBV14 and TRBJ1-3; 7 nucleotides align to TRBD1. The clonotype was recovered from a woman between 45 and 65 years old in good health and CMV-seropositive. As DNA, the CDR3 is TGTGCCAGCAGCCCCGGGGGCGGGACAGTCTCTGGAAACACCATATATTTT. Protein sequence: CASSPGGGTVSGNTIYF.